This entry features one TCR beta chain sequence. What it binds is unknown. The data belong to a study of T cell responses to AZD1222 COVID-19 vaccine. General study findings and limits: None of the repertoires were sampled until the peak T cell response had passed. Reports indicate that nearly half of spike-specific TCRs are directed at unmutated variant regions. Baseline serology detected seropositivity in only six AZD1222 recipients. Possibly, clonal diversity was underestimated; donors were largely white British and included more females.

Sequencing was performed with immunoSEQ multiplex PCR; in TCRdb, only in-frame clones are kept and a portion is missing. Found here are more than 110,000 clones, about 91% of them singletons; the top ten hold around 3.5%. V gave up 5 bases and J gave up 4 bases, with 11 bases separating them. The germline V gene has CDR1 KGHSH and CDR2 LQKENI. The CDR3 is 13 residues long. The chain uses TRBV18 and TRBJ1-1; TRBD1 is a possible D gene (5 bases). The sequences come from peripheral blood, collected 28 days after the second AZD1222 dose. This sequence was found in an adult who received the AZD1222 COVID-19 vaccine. The DNA for the CDR3 is TGTGCCAGCTCAGCTCAGGGTGGCACTGAAGCTTTCTTT. Its translation is CASSAQGGTEAFF.